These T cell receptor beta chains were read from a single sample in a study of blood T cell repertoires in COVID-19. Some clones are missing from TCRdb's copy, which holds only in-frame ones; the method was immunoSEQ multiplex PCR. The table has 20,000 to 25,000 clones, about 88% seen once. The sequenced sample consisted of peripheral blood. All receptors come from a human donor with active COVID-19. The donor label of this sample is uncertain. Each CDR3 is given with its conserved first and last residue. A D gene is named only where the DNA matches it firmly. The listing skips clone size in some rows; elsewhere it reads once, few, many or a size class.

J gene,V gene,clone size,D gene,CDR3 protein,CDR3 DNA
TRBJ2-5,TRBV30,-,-,CAWSPGEETQYF,TGTGCCTGGAGCCCAGGGGAAGAGACCCAGTACTTC
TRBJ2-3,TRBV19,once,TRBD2,CASSLSSGGVKDTQYF,TGTGCCAGTAGTCTCTCTAGCGGGGGGGTGAAAGATACGCAGTATTTT
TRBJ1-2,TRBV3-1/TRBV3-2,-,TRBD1,CASSQGPGQGYRGYTF,TGTGCCAGCAGCCAAGGTCCCGGACAGGGATATCGTGGCTACACCTTC
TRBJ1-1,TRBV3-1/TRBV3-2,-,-,CASSQLESTEAFF,TGTGCCAGCAGCCAGCTAGAATCCACTGAAGCTTTCTTT
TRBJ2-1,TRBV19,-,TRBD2,CASSIYAGGGSYNEQFF,TGTGCCAGTAGTATATATGCCGGGGGGGGCTCCTACAATGAGCAGTTCTTC
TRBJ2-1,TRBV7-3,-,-,CASSSGRAGSYNEQFF,TGTGCCAGCAGCTCGGGGAGAGCGGGTTCCTACAATGAGCAGTTCTTC
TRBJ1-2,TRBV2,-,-,CASRLTGFGYTF,TGTGCCAGCAGACTCACAGGTTTTGGCTACACCTTC
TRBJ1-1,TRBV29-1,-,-,CSAKESDNLNTEAFF,TGCAGCGCGAAGGAATCGGACAACCTGAACACTGAAGCTTTCTTT
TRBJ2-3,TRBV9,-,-,CASSITGTSTDTQYF,TGTGCCAGCAGCATCACAGGAACTAGCACAGATACGCAGTATTTT
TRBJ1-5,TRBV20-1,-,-,CSASPSGTSSNQPQHF,TGCAGTGCTAGTCCCTCCGGGACAAGTAGCAATCAGCCCCAGCATTTT
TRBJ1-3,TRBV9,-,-,CASSARGDNSGNTIYF,TGTGCCAGCAGCGCAAGAGGGGACAACTCTGGAAACACCATATATTTT
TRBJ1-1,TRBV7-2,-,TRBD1,CASSLTDRGLLNTEAFF,TGTGCCAGCAGCTTAACTGACAGGGGGCTCCTGAACACTGAAGCTTTCTTT
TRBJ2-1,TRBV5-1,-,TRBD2,CASSFNGGEVYEQFF,TGCGCCAGCAGCTTTAACGGGGGGGAAGTCTATGAGCAGTTCTTC
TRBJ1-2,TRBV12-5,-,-,CASGLSAGAAYGYTF,TGTGCTAGTGGTTTGTCAGCTGGGGCGGCCTATGGCTACACCTTC
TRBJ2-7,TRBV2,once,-,CASSVTPGAYEQYF,TGTGCCAGCAGTGTTACGCCAGGGGCCTACGAGCAGTACTTC
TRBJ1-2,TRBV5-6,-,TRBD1,CASSLGTGHGYTF,TGTGCCAGCAGCTTGGGGACAGGGCATGGCTACACCTTC
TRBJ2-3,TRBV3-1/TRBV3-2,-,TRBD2,CASSRASGGRATDTQYF,TGTGCCAGCAGCCGGGCTAGCGGGGGTAGGGCCACAGATACGCAGTATTTT
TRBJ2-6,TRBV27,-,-,CASSSIQGSGANVLTF,TGTGCCAGCAGTTCCATACAGGGCTCTGGGGCCAACGTCCTGACTTTC
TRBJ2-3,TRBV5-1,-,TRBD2,CASSLGTSRDTQYF,TGCGCCAGCAGCCTCGGGACTAGCAGGGATACGCAGTATTTT
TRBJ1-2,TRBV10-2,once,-,CASSEEAWNYGYTF,TGCGCCAGCAGTGAGGAGGCTTGGAACTATGGCTACACCTTC
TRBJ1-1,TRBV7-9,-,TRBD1,CASSWTGNTEAFF,TGTGCCAGCAGCTGGACAGGGAACACTGAAGCTTTCTTT
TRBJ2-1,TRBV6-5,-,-,CASSYSGRGSYNEQFF,TGTGCCAGCAGTTACTCGGGCCGGGGGTCCTACAATGAGCAGTTCTTC
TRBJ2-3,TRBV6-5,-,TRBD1,CASTSPGQGSDTQYF,TGTGCCAGCACCAGCCCGGGACAGGGGTCAGATACGCAGTATTTT
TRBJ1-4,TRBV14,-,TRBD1,CASSQAGQGAATNEKLFF,TGTGCCAGCAGCCAAGCCGGACAGGGGGCCGCAACTAATGAAAAACTGTTTTTT
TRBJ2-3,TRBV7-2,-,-,CASSRASTDTQYF,TGTGCCAGCTCCAGGGCGAGCACAGATACGCAGTATTTT
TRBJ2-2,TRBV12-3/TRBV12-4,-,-,CASTTLGGGELFF,TGTGCCAGCACCACCCTAGGGGGCGGGGAGCTGTTTTTT
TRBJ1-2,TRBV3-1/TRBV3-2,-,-,CASSAGRLNYGYTF,TGTGCCAGCAGCGCGGGACGGCTTAACTATGGCTACACCTTC
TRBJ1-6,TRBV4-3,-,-,CASTMDLGSSYNSPLHF,TGCGCCAGCACCATGGACTTGGGGTCGAGCTATAATTCACCCCTCCACTTT
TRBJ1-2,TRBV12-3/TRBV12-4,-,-,CASQTGTAYGYTF,TGTGCCAGCCAGACAGGCACCGCCTATGGCTACACCTTC
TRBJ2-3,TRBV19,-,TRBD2,CASSIASGPTDTQYF,TGTGCCAGTAGTATAGCTAGCGGCCCCACAGATACGCAGTATTTT
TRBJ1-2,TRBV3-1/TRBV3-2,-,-,CASSQGREGYTF,TGTGCCAGCAGCCAAGGCCGGGAAGGCTACACCTTC
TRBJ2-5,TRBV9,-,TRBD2,CASSVQPLAGEETQYF,TGTGCCAGCAGCGTTCAACCACTAGCGGGGGAAGAGACCCAGTACTTC
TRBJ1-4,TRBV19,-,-,CASRQGGEKLFF,TGTGCCAGTAGGCAGGGAGGTGAAAAACTGTTTTTT
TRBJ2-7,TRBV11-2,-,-,CASSLVRGASYEQYF,TGTGCCAGCAGCTTAGTGCGCGGCGCCTCCTACGAGCAGTACTTC
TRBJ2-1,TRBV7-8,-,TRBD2,CASSSTSANYNEQFF,TGTGCCAGCAGCTCCACTAGCGCGAACTACAATGAGCAGTTCTTC
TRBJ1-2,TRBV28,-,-,CALSGGLGYTF,TGTGCCCTTAGTGGAGGGCTAGGCTACACCTTC
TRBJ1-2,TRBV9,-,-,CASSPRTASNYGYTF,TGTGCCAGCAGCCCCCGGACAGCCTCTAACTATGGCTACACCTTC
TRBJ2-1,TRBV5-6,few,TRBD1,CASSDPRRTGTYNEQFF,TGTGCCAGCAGCGACCCCCGTCGGACAGGGACCTACAATGAGCAGTTCTTC
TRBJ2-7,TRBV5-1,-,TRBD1,CASSTGDMASYEQYF,TGCGCCAGCTCCACAGGGGATATGGCTTCCTACGAGCAGTACTTC
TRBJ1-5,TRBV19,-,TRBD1,CASRPGDRGSNQPQHF,TGTGCCAGTAGACCAGGGGACAGGGGGTCCAATCAGCCCCAGCATTTT
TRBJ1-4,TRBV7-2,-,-,CASSLLGRGNEKLFF,TGTGCCAGCAGCCTACTTGGGAGGGGCAATGAAAAACTGTTTTTT
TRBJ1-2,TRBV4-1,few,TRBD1,CASSQEGTAFTF,TGCGCCAGCAGCCAAGAGGGGACAGCCTTCACCTTC
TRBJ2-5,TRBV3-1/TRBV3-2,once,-,CASSQGRGAETQYF,TGTGCCAGCAGCCAGGGCAGGGGTGCGGAGACCCAGTACTTC
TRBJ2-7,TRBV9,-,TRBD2,CASSVTSGNSYEQYF,TGTGCCAGCAGCGTAACTAGCGGGAACTCCTACGAGCAGTACTTC
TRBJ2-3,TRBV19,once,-,CASSMPMGGDTQYF,TGTGCCAGTAGTATGCCCATGGGGGGAGATACGCAGTATTTT
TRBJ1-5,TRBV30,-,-,CAWNGEGSQPQHF,TGTGCCTGGAATGGGGAGGGAAGTCAGCCCCAGCATTTT
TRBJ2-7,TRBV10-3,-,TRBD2,CAIRASGGEQYF,TGTGCCATCAGAGCTAGCGGAGGCGAGCAGTACTTC
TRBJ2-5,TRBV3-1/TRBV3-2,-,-,CASSQFGGPMTQYF,TGTGCCAGCAGCCAATTCGGGGGGCCTATGACCCAGTACTTC
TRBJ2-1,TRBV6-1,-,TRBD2,CASSDEPPWRGGNEQFF,TGTGCCAGCAGTGACGAGCCCCCCTGGCGGGGGGGCAATGAGCAGTTCTTC
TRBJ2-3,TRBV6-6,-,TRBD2,CASSSGRHASTDTQYF,TGTGCCAGCAGCAGCGGGAGGCACGCTAGCACAGATACGCAGTATTTT
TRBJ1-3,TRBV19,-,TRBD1,CASSNGRQGGNTIYF,TGTGCCAGTAGTAATGGAAGACAGGGCGGAAACACCATATATTTT
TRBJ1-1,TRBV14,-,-,CASSQEAQAEAFF,TGTGCCAGCAGCCAAGAGGCGCAGGCTGAAGCTTTCTTT
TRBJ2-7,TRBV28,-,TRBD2,CASSPSPGRALRKEQYF,TGTGCCAGCAGTCCCTCACCGGGGAGGGCGTTAAGGAAAGAGCAGTACTTC
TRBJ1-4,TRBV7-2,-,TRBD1,CASSPGQGAGPGEKLFF,TGTGCCAGCAGCCCAGGACAGGGGGCTGGGCCCGGGGAAAAACTGTTTTTT
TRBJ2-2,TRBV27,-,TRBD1,CASKRGQGNTGELFF,TGTGCCAGCAAAAGGGGGCAGGGGAACACCGGGGAGCTGTTTTTT
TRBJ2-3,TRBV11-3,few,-,CASSFVDTQYF,TGTGCCAGCAGCTTCGTAGATACGCAGTATTTT
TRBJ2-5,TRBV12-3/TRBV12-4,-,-,CASSFPPGKTQYF,TGTGCCAGCAGTTTTCCCCCGGGAAAGACCCAGTACTTC
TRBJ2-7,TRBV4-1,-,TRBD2,CASSRIASGGPNEQYF,TGCGCCAGCAGCCGTATTGCTAGCGGGGGGCCCAACGAGCAGTACTTC
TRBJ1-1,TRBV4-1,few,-,CASSQDGASNTEAFF,TGCGCCAGCAGCCAGGATGGGGCATCCAACACTGAAGCTTTCTTT